Listed below are T cell receptor beta chains from one sample, sequenced in a study of OX40 agonist ivuxolimab in advanced cancers. Data came from immunoSEQ multiplex PCR; TCRdb stores just in-frame clones and leaves some out. Among under 140,000 clones listed, approximately 89% were seen once. This specimen consisted of CD4+ or CD8+ T cells sorted from blood, obtained in a trial of the OX40 agonist ivuxolimab. The receptors derive from an adult with an advanced solid tumor such as melanoma, head and neck, liver or kidney cancer. Each CDR3 is given with its conserved first and last residue. Size is stated for part of the rows, as once, few or many counts, or as a class when the clone is expanded.

clone size: once
J gene: TRBJ1-5
V gene: TRBV7-9
CDR3 protein: CASSLGYQPQHF

clone size: -
J gene: TRBJ2-2
V gene: TRBV4-2
CDR3 protein: CASSLEGGAGELFF

clone size: -
J gene: TRBJ1-3
V gene: TRBV28
CDR3 protein: CASLGNTIYF

clone size: -
J gene: TRBJ2-3
V gene: TRBV5-1
CDR3 protein: CASSWRQGKSTDTQYF

clone size: -
J gene: TRBJ1-2
V gene: TRBV9
CDR3 protein: CASSGRDRVSGYTF

clone size: -
J gene: TRBJ2-1
V gene: TRBV11-2
CDR3 protein: CASSLVGDTLYNEQFF

clone size: once
J gene: TRBJ2-7
V gene: TRBV21-1
CDR3 protein: CASSAPGVYEQYF

clone size: -
J gene: TRBJ1-6
V gene: TRBV5-1
CDR3 protein: CASSTGQGASPLHF

clone size: -
J gene: TRBJ2-1
V gene: TRBV27
CDR3 protein: CASSLSSHPGGSPYNEQFF

clone size: -
J gene: TRBJ2-1
V gene: TRBV2
CDR3 protein: CASSAKSIAGNNEQFF

clone size: -
J gene: TRBJ2-7
V gene: TRBV5-5
CDR3 protein: CASSRYRDAESEQYF

clone size: -
J gene: TRBJ1-3
V gene: TRBV5-1
CDR3 protein: CASSLATYGTATGNTIYF

clone size: -
J gene: TRBJ2-7
V gene: TRBV28
CDR3 protein: CASRQGGNSYEQYF

clone size: once
J gene: TRBJ1-1
V gene: TRBV7-6
CDR3 protein: CASSLGGTGNTEAFF

clone size: -
J gene: TRBJ1-2
V gene: TRBV7-2
CDR3 protein: CASSPPVRGYTF

clone size: once
J gene: TRBJ1-2
V gene: TRBV7-2
CDR3 protein: CASSPRGGDYGYTF

clone size: -
J gene: TRBJ1-1
V gene: TRBV6-6
CDR3 protein: CASSYSTGRTEAFF

clone size: -
J gene: TRBJ2-2
V gene: TRBV5-6
CDR3 protein: CASGQFTGELFF

clone size: -
J gene: TRBJ1-5
V gene: TRBV19
CDR3 protein: CASRDTDGGTQPQHF

clone size: -
J gene: TRBJ2-1
V gene: TRBV6-1
CDR3 protein: CASSDWPRDPTYNEQFF

clone size: -
J gene: TRBJ1-3
V gene: TRBV9
CDR3 protein: CASSVTGLTGNTIYF

clone size: -
J gene: TRBJ1-1
V gene: TRBV2
CDR3 protein: CASTRIGGLNTEAFF

clone size: -
J gene: TRBJ1-2
V gene: TRBV19
CDR3 protein: CASSTFMTAADYGYTF

clone size: -
J gene: TRBJ2-5
V gene: TRBV6-5
CDR3 protein: CASSLSSGGLETQYF

clone size: -
J gene: TRBJ2-5
V gene: TRBV7-8
CDR3 protein: CASSLVTEETQYF

clone size: -
J gene: TRBJ1-1
V gene: TRBV9
CDR3 protein: CASSVGEGIGEAFF

clone size: -
J gene: TRBJ2-3
V gene: TRBV10-3
CDR3 protein: CAISESRDRKYF

clone size: -
J gene: TRBJ2-3
V gene: TRBV5-1
CDR3 protein: CASSLGSPGDTQYF

clone size: -
J gene: TRBJ2-1
V gene: TRBV5-4
CDR3 protein: CASSIGLADHSYNEQFF

clone size: once
J gene: TRBJ2-1
V gene: TRBV12-5
CDR3 protein: CASGLDYSEQFF

clone size: -
J gene: TRBJ2-5
V gene: TRBV6-5
CDR3 protein: CASSRTGQTQYF

clone size: -
J gene: TRBJ2-5
V gene: TRBV28
CDR3 protein: CASSSPPRLAGVLGETQYF

clone size: once
J gene: TRBJ2-3
V gene: TRBV2
CDR3 protein: CASTPAGGPTDTQYF

clone size: once
J gene: TRBJ2-7
V gene: TRBV27
CDR3 protein: CASSFTAGTGGWEQYF

clone size: -
J gene: TRBJ2-1
V gene: TRBV19
CDR3 protein: CASSLNRQVAYNEQFF

clone size: -
J gene: TRBJ1-1
V gene: TRBV19
CDR3 protein: CASSIDGDTDTEAFF

clone size: -
J gene: TRBJ1-2
V gene: TRBV30
CDR3 protein: CAWSDGQINLAYTF

clone size: -
J gene: TRBJ1-3
V gene: TRBV21-1
CDR3 protein: CASSLRYTIYF

clone size: once
J gene: TRBJ1-1
V gene: TRBV9
CDR3 protein: CASAVAPGQGILNTEAFF

clone size: -
J gene: TRBJ2-3
V gene: TRBV7-2
CDR3 protein: CASSQGLAGGVQYF

clone size: -
J gene: TRBJ2-3
V gene: TRBV10-3
CDR3 protein: CAISAGSSTDTQYF

clone size: -
J gene: TRBJ1-5
V gene: TRBV19
CDR3 protein: CASSIPGAGQPQHF

clone size: -
J gene: TRBJ2-5
V gene: TRBV6-1
CDR3 protein: CASSEVWTRAGETQYF

clone size: -
J gene: TRBJ2-7
V gene: TRBV11-3
CDR3 protein: CASSPTQGYEQYF

clone size: -
J gene: TRBJ2-1
V gene: TRBV28
CDR3 protein: CASSFRPAGEYNEQFF

clone size: -
J gene: TRBJ1-1
V gene: TRBV18
CDR3 protein: CASSPPTGITEAFF

clone size: -
J gene: TRBJ1-6
V gene: TRBV9
CDR3 protein: CASSVRHLNSPLHF

clone size: -
J gene: TRBJ2-7
V gene: TRBV4-2
CDR3 protein: CASSQEDPQGYEQYF

clone size: few
J gene: TRBJ1-4
V gene: TRBV15
CDR3 protein: CATSRQTGTTNEKLFF

clone size: -
J gene: TRBJ2-3
V gene: TRBV25-1
CDR3 protein: CASIVPNTDTQYF

clone size: -
J gene: TRBJ2-4
V gene: TRBV6-1
CDR3 protein: CASSEAASGNIQYF

clone size: -
J gene: TRBJ2-1
V gene: TRBV28
CDR3 protein: CASSLRKNNEQFF

clone size: -
J gene: TRBJ1-2
V gene: TRBV19
CDR3 protein: CASSTPPYYGYTF